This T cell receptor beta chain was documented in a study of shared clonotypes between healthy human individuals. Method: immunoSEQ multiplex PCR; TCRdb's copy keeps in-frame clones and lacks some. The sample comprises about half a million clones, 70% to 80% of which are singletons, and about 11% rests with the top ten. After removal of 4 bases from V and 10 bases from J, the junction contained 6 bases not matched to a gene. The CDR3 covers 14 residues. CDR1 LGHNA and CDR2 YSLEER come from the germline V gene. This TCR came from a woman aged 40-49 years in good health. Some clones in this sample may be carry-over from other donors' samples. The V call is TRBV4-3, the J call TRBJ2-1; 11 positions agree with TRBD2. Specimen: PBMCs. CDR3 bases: TGCGCCAGCAGCCTGGGACTAGCGGCGCAGGAGCAGTTCTTC. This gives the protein CASSLGLAAQEQFF.